This T cell receptor (beta chain) stems from a study of shared clonotypes between healthy human individuals. The method was immunoSEQ multiplex PCR; TCRdb's version includes in-frame clones alone and lacks a portion of them. The data contain over a million clones, more than 75% of them singletons. This clone was counted once. The sequenced sample was memory CD4+ T cells from PBMCs. This sample's subset: CD45RA-negative fraction. This receptor was obtained from a man aged 18 to 30 in good health. Some clones in this sample may be carry-over from other donors' samples.

The CDR3, as DNA: TGTGCCAGCACCCTCGGGAGTGGAAACACCATATATTTT. This gives the protein CASTLGSGNTIYF. This rearrangement joins TRBV5-6 to TRBJ1-3; no clear D. This CDR3 has 13 residues. Germline lookup yields CDR1 SGHDT and CDR2 YYEEEE. V lost 6 bases and J lost 3, with 10 bases in between.